Shown below are 24 T cell receptor beta chains from a single sample sequenced in a study of cytomegalovirus exposure and HLA in healthy donors. The PCR made use of 60 Vbeta and 13 Jbeta primers. Clones were sequenced by immunoSEQ multiplex PCR, and TCRdb holds only the in-frame ones, with some missing. The profile shows more than 150,000 clones, about 80% of them singletons. Sample: PBMCs. The source of these receptors is a man in his forties in good health and CMV-seronegative.

The rearrangement uses TRBV11-2 and TRBJ2-1, with D possibly being TRBD1 (6 bases). The V gene lost 5 bases and the J gene lost 2 bases, with 13 bases spanning the gap. This CDR3 contains 15 residues. In germline, CDR1 is SGHAT, CDR2 FQNNGV. CDR3 DNA sequence: TGTGCCAGCAGCCCAGGGGCTGGGGCCTACAATGAGCAGTTCTTC. Translating it yields CASSPGAGAYNEQFF.

The V and J genes are TRBV7-3 and TRBJ1-2, with 10 bases identical to TRBD1. Germline loops: CDR1 SGHTA, CDR2 FQGTGA. V shed 4 bases, J shed 7 bases, and the junction held 12 bases outside the gene matches. The CDR3 covers 16 residues. The CDR3 sequence is CASSSPGTGERFGYTF. DNA of the CDR3: TGTGCCAGCAGCTCTCCCGGGACAGGGGAAAGGTTTGGCTACACCTTC.

The CDR3 DNA reads TGTGCCAGCAGCTTGCCCAGGACTAGCGGGGTAAATGAGCAGTTCTTC. This encodes CASSLPRTSGVNEQFF. This chain links TRBV5-4 with TRBJ2-1, with 12 bases that match TRBD2. In germline, CDR1 is SGHNT, CDR2 YYREEE (reference sequence). The V and J ends lost 1 base and 7 bases, in that order; junction bases with no gene match: 6. The CDR3 has 16 amino acids.

V usage is TRBV10-3 and J usage is TRBJ2-5; no definite D call. Germline loops: CDR1 ENHRY, CDR2 SYGVKD. V gave up 0 bases and J gave up 2 bases, with 10 bases separating them. This CDR3 region has 15 residues. The CDR3, as DNA: TGTGCCATCAGTGAGTCTACTATAAATCAAGAGACCCAGTACTTC. Protein product: CAISESTINQETQYF.

This clone showed up just once. The chain combines TRBV5-1 with TRBJ2-7; D perhaps matches TRBD1 (5 bases). Germline values: CDR1 SGHRS, CDR2 YFSETQ. CDR3 length equals 14 residues. V lost 0 bases and J lost 5, with 12 bases in between. The CDR3 here is CASSLGGSLDEQYF. The CDR3 nucleotides read TGCGCCAGCAGCTTGGGGGGCAGCCTCGACGAGCAGTACTTC.

This rearrangement joins TRBV7-8 to TRBJ2-3; TRBD2 aligns across 11 bases. Germline lookup yields CDR1 SGHVS and CDR2 FQNEAQ. J was trimmed by 1 base and V by 2 bases; bases with no gene match: 2. The CDR3 extends over 16 amino acids. CDR3 amino acids: CASSLTSGGGTDTQYF. The CDR3 DNA reads TGTGCCAGCAGCTTAACTAGCGGGGGAGGCACAGATACGCAGTATTTT.

In DNA form, the CDR3 reads TGTGCCACCTTGTTAGCCGGGACACGGGGAACTGAAGCTTTCTTT. Protein sequence: CATLLAGTRGTEAFF. V gene TRBV19 combines with J gene TRBJ1-1; tentatively, D is TRBD1 (6 bases). Germline lookup yields CDR1 LNHDA and CDR2 SQIVND (reference sequence). The CDR3 totals 15 residues. Trimming removed 10 bases from V and 5 bases from J, with 23 bases in between. The whole variable domain, remainder taken from reference TRBV19 and TRBJ1-1, is DGGITQSPKYLFRKEGQNVTLSCEQNLNHDAMYWYRQDPGQGLRLIYYSQIVNDFQKGDIAEGYSVSREKKESFPLTVTSAQKNPTAFYLCATLLAGTRGTEAFFGQGTRLTVV.

The chain joins TRBV18 to TRBJ1-4; maybe TRBD1 (6 bases). CDR1 and CDR2 from the germline V gene are KGHSH and LQKENI. The CDR3 is made up of 16 amino acids. V lost 3 bases and J lost 1, with 12 bases in between. Here the CDR3 reads CASSPQGSITNEKLFF. CDR3 in DNA: TGTGCCAGCTCACCCCAGGGGTCGATAACTAATGAAAAACTGTTTTTT.

The chain recombines TRBV5-1 with TRBJ2-1; D gene unclear. This CDR3 region has 12 residues. CDR1 is SGHRS and CDR2 is YFSETQ in the germline V gene. V shed 2 bases and J shed 6 bases, with 6 bases lying between them. The CDR3 sequence: CASSLYSNEQFF. For the CDR3, the DNA is TGCGCCAGCAGCTTATACAGCAATGAGCAGTTCTTC.

As concerns this clone: In the same sample, other DNA sequences code for this CDR3. The chain carries TRBV18 and TRBJ2-7; 8 bases line up with TRBD2. Losses at the gene ends were 0 bases for V and 4 bases for J; bases not matched to a gene: 2. This CDR3 has 14 amino acids. Germline-derived CDR1 and CDR2 are KGHSH and LQKENI. Here the CDR3 DNA reads TGTGCCAGCTCACCACCGGGACTAGGGTACGAGCAGTACTTC. This gives the protein CASSPPGLGYEQYF. The full variable domain, with the rest looked up from reference TRBV18 and TRBJ2-7, is NAGVMQNPRHLVRRRGQEARLRCSPMKGHSHVYWYRQLPEEGLKFMVYLQKENIIDESGMPKERFSAEFPKEGPSILRIQQVVRGDSAAYFCASSPPGLGYEQYFGPGTRLTVT.

V is TRBV19 and J is TRBJ2-2; 9 bases agree with TRBD2. Germline CDR1 LNHDA, CDR2 SQIVND (reference sequence). V lost 6 bases and J lost 7; bases outside the gene matches: 6. The CDR3 is made up of 14 amino acids. This CDR3 reads CASRSGGLGGELFF. CDR3 bases: TGTGCCAGTAGGAGCGGGGGGCTGGGCGGGGAGCTGTTTTTT.

The chain combines TRBV4-1 with TRBJ2-2; TRBD2 matches 7 bases. Germline loops: CDR1 MGHRA, CDR2 YSYEKL. V lost 1 base, J lost 4 bases, and 6 bases stayed unmatched. CDR3 size: 16 residues. The CDR3 sequence: CASSQGLAVPTGELFF. The CDR3 DNA reads as TGCGCCAGCAGCCAAGGTCTAGCGGTCCCCACCGGGGAGCTGTTTTTT.

This clone came up once. The chain employs TRBV30 and TRBJ2-2, with a tentative D call TRBD1 (6 bases). V was cut by 2 bases and J by 4 bases, with 14 bases left in between. Per germline, CDR1 GTSNPN and CDR2 SVGIG (reference sequence). The CDR3 length is 15 residues. Here the CDR3 DNA reads TGTGCCTGGAGTCCCACATTAGGGGGCACCGGGGAGCTGTTTTTT. It specifies CAWSPTLGGTGELFF.

In DNA form, the CDR3 reads TGCGCCAGCAGTCAATTTTCCAGGAGGTTCACCTTC. Its protein is CASSQFSRRFTF. The chain is built from TRBV23-1 and TRBJ1-2; D is unresolved. TRBV23-1 falls under the ORF class, with uncertain function. CDR3 length: 12 amino acids. V dropped 1 base and J dropped 13 bases, with 13 bases sitting between them.

The chain couples TRBV5-6 to TRBJ1-1, with D possibly being TRBD1 (6 bases). Trimming pared 0 bases from V and 10 bases from J, leaving 16 bases between. The CDR3 consists of 14 residues. Germline loops: CDR1 SGHDT, CDR2 YYEEEE. As DNA, the CDR3 is TGTGCCAGCAGCTTGGATTGGGGGAGCAGGGGAGCTTTCTTT. Protein product: CASSLDWGSRGAFF.

The chain employs TRBV5-6 and TRBJ1-2; no clear D. The ends were cut back, 2 bases at V and 0 bases at J, with 14 bases in the middle. Looked up from germline, CDR1 is SGHDT and CDR2 is YYEEEE. This CDR3 has 16 residues. The CDR3 nucleotides read TGTGCCAGCAGCTTATACACTACCGCGTCTAACTATGGCTACACCTTC. Translating gives CASSLYTTASNYGYTF. The whole variable domain, filled in from reference TRBV5-6 and TRBJ1-2, reads DAGVTQSPTHLIKTRGQQVTLRCSPKSGHDTVSWYQQALGQGPQFIFQYYEEEERQRGNFPDRFSGHQFPNYSSELNVNALLLGDSALYLCASSLYTTASNYGYTFGSGTRLTVV.

The chain couples TRBV11-2 to TRBJ2-7, with a possible D match to TRBD1 (6 bases). Between the trimmed V and J ends, which lost 5 bases and 1 base, there was a span of 12 bases. The germline V gene encodes CDR1 SGHAT and CDR2 FQNNGV. This CDR3 contains 14 residues. This CDR3 is CASSRIQGSYEQYF. The CDR3, as DNA: TGTGCCAGCAGCCGAATACAGGGATCCTACGAGCAGTACTTC. The complete variable domain, with remaining parts taken from reference TRBV11-2 and TRBJ2-7, reads EAGVAQSPRYKIIEKRQSVAFWCNPISGHATLYWYQQILGQGPKLLIQFQNNGVVDDSQLPKDRFSAERLKGVDSTLKIQPAKLEDSAVYLCASSRIQGSYEQYFGPGTRLTVT.

CDR3 region: CASSPRGTDTQYF. The CDR3 DNA is TGTGCCAGCAGTCCACGGGGCACAGATACGCAGTATTTT. The V gene is TRBV7-3, the J gene TRBJ2-3; D is undetermined. V gave up 6 bases and J gave up 1 base, with 8 bases separating them. This CDR3 region has 13 residues. In germline, CDR1 is SGHTA, CDR2 FQGTGA.

This chain connects TRBV4-1 to TRBJ1-1; D gene uncertain. This CDR3 is 19 amino acids long. Trimming pared 6 bases from V and 0 bases from J, leaving 26 bases between. From germline, CDR1 is MGHRA and CDR2 YSYEKL. In DNA, the CDR3 is TGCGCCAGCAGAAGGGTCAGTTCGGGTGGGAGGACCATGAACACTGAAGCTTTCTTT. Its translation: CASRRVSSGGRTMNTEAFF.

V gene TRBV5-1 combines with J gene TRBJ2-1; TRBD1 agrees at 7 bases. CDR1 is SGHRS, CDR2 YFSETQ, per germline. The J segment lost 4 bases and the V segment lost 4 bases, leaving 8 bases of the junction unmatched. The CDR3 totals 15 residues. The CDR3 region is CASSPRGQYYNEQFF. The CDR3 DNA follows: TGCGCCAGCAGCCCGAGGGGGCAGTATTACAATGAGCAGTTCTTC. The complete variable domain, with remaining parts taken from reference TRBV5-1 and TRBJ2-1, reads KAGVTQTPRYLIKTRGQQVTLSCSPISGHRSVSWYQQTPGQGLQFLFEYFSETQRNKGNFPGRFSGRQFSNSRSEMNVSTLELGDSALYLCASSPRGQYYNEQFFGPGTRLTVL.

CDR3 sequence (DNA): TGTGCCTGGAGTAGCCTACGGGGAAACACTGAAGCTTTCTTT. Residues: CAWSSLRGNTEAFF. The V and J genes are TRBV30 and TRBJ1-1; D gene uncertain. CDR1 is GTSNPN, CDR2 SVGIG, per germline (reference sequence). The CDR3 is 14 amino acids. Trimming took off 2 bases at V and 2 bases at J, with 12 bases between the two ends.

This clone was seen a few times. The chain has TRBV7-3 and TRBJ2-1; no definite D call. V shed 5 bases and J shed 0 bases, with 17 bases lying between them. The CDR3 length is 17 residues. Per germline, CDR1 SGHTA and CDR2 FQGTGA. In DNA form, the CDR3 reads TGTGCCAGCAGCCCTCAAGGTAGCTTAAGCTCCTACAATGAGCAGTTCTTC. Protein product: CASSPQGSLSSYNEQFF. Variable domain in full (rest from reference TRBV7-3 and TRBJ2-1): GAGVSQTPSNKVTEKGKYVELRCDPISGHTALYWYRQSLGQGPEFLIYFQGTGAADDSGLPNDRFFAVRPEGSVSTLKIQRTERGDSAVYLCASSPQGSLSSYNEQFFGPGTRLTVL.

This CDR3 is CASSLPENSRTGGTEAFF. CDR3 DNA sequence: TGCGCCAGCAGCTTACCCGAGAATTCCCGAACAGGGGGGACTGAAGCTTTCTTT. The chain joins TRBV5-1 to TRBJ1-1, with 8 bases matching TRBD1. CDR3 length equals 18 residues. Germline assignment: CDR1 SGHRS and CDR2 YFSETQ. Unmatched junction bases numbered 17, after V lost 2 bases and J lost 5 bases.

The J gene is TRBJ2-7, the V gene TRBV9; 9 nucleotides match TRBD2. With 2 bases clipped from V and 0 bases from J, the junction kept 6 bases outside the gene matches. The CDR3 covers 16 residues. Germline CDR1 is SGDLS and CDR2 is YYNGEE. The CDR3 nucleotides read TGTGCCAGCAGCGTGGTTGGGACTAGCAGCTCCTACGAGCAGTACTTC. Translation: CASSVVGTSSSYEQYF.